This entry features one T cell receptor beta chain sequence. Its antigen is as yet unknown. The data belong to a study of T cell responses to AZD1222 COVID-19 vaccine. Assay used: immunoSEQ multiplex PCR; TCRdb lists only in-frame clones, some missing. The sample records approximately 150,000 clones, around 93% being singletons. The CDR3 length is 16 residues. Trimming cost V 0 bases and J 3 bases, with 12 bases left between them. The germline gives CDR1 SGHRS, CDR2 YFSETQ. Study conclusions and caveats: Females outnumbered males among donors, who were mostly white British; clonal diversity was possibly underestimated.

The gene calls are TRBV5-1 and TRBJ2-2; no firm D call. Sequences were derived from peripheral blood, sampled on day 0 of AZD1222 vaccination. The TCR originated in an adult in good health. The CDR3 reads CASSLGGTAYTGELFF. In DNA form, the CDR3 reads TGCGCCAGCAGCTTGGGGGGTACCGCTTACACCGGGGAGCTGTTTTTT.